The entry below describes one T cell receptor (beta chain). Its cognate antigen is unknown. Produced via immunoSEQ multiplex PCR; TCRdb's table is partial and in-frame only. Of tens of thousands of clones in the sample, around 76% were seen once. This entry belongs to a study of radiotherapy plus CTLA-4 blockade in lung cancer. Study results and caveats: Researchers report tumor-derived TCR clones expanding in blood after radiotherapy plus ipilimumab.

Enrolled patients, whose metastatic non-small-cell lung cancer was chemo-refractory, received focal radiation plus CTLA-4 blockade with ipilimumab. The source of this sequence is a human donor with non-small cell lung cancer whose response to radiotherapy plus ipilimumab could not be evaluated. Some clones in this sample may be carry-over from other donors' samples. The source was peripheral blood, collected from a patient treated with radiotherapy plus ipilimumab.

The CDR3 loop is CASSYRQAYYGYTF. The CDR3 DNA sequence: TGTGCCAGCAGTTACAGACAGGCATACTATGGCTACACCTTC. The chain has TRBV6-5 and TRBJ1-2, with D possibly TRBD1 on 6 matching bases. Germline assignment: CDR1 MNHEY and CDR2 SVGAGI. Trimming pared 2 bases from V and 3 bases from J, leaving 10 bases between. The CDR3 has 14 amino acids.